These 30 T cell receptor beta chains came from one sample sequenced in a study of blood T cell repertoires in COVID-19. Libraries were prepared by immunoSEQ multiplex PCR; TCRdb keeps only in-frame clonotypes and omits some of them. The sample carries about 110,000 clones, about 70% recorded once. Sequenced material: peripheral blood. These receptor sequences come from a human donor with acute or convalescent COVID-19. The donor label of this sample is uncertain.

The rearrangement joins TRBV6-2 or TRBV6-3 to TRBJ1-1; possible D gene TRBD1, 6 bases. Germline V gene sequence: CDR1 MNHEY, CDR2 SVGEGT. The CDR3 is 14 residues long. Trimming took off 6 bases at V and 5 bases at J, with 16 bases between the two ends. CDR3 in DNA: TGTGCCAGCAGCACCTACAGGGTCGGAACTGAAGCTTTCTTT. It translates to CASSTYRVGTEAFF.

The J gene is TRBJ1-2, the V gene TRBV6-5; the D is unclear. CDR3 length: 13 amino acids. From germline, CDR1 is MNHEY and CDR2 SVGAGI. V dropped 2 bases and J dropped 8 bases, with 12 bases sitting between them. The CDR3 DNA reads as TGTGCCAGCAGTTACGAGGCCTCGGGGGGCTACACCTTC. Translation: CASSYEASGGYTF.

V gene TRBV5-1 combines with J gene TRBJ2-7, with D unresolved. This CDR3 spans 13 amino acids. CDR1 SGHRS and CDR2 YFSETQ come from the germline V gene. The V gene lost 4 bases and the J gene lost 0 bases, with 8 bases spanning the gap. CDR3 in amino acids: CASSLQSSYEQYF. The DNA of the CDR3 is TGCGCCAGCAGCCTACAGAGCTCCTACGAGCAGTACTTC.

This sequence joins TRBV19 and TRBJ2-3; 10 bases align to TRBD1. J lost 3 bases, V lost 3 bases, and 6 bases had no gene match. The CDR3 length is 16 residues. Looked up from germline, CDR1 is LNHDA and CDR2 is SQIVND (reference sequence). The CDR3 DNA sequence: TGTGCCAGTAGTATCTTAGGGACAGGGGTTACAGATACGCAGTATTTT. This sequence encodes CASSILGTGVTDTQYF.

The V gene is TRBV5-4, the J gene TRBJ2-2, with D maybe TRBD1 (6 bases). Germline CDR1 SGHNT, CDR2 YYREEE (reference sequence). CDR3 length equals 13 residues. Trimming shortened V by 4 bases and J by 9 bases, and 13 bases separated the two germline ends. CDR3: CASSGQQGRELFF. The CDR3 DNA follows: TGTGCCAGCAGCGGCCAACAGGGCCGGGAGCTGTTTTTT.

The chain links TRBV11-2 to TRBJ1-6, with 7 bases aligning to TRBD1. CDR1 is SGHAT, CDR2 FQNNGV, per germline. Trimming cost V 5 bases and J 8 bases; bases outside gene matches: 6. This CDR3 comprises 14 residues. CDR3 nucleotide sequence: TGTGCCAGCAGCCGGGGACAGACCGATTCACCCCTCCACTTT. Translating gives CASSRGQTDSPLHF.

V is TRBV3-1 (or the pseudogene TRBV3-2) and J is TRBJ1-2, with D unresolved. The CDR3 totals 14 residues. From germline, CDR1 is LGHDT and CDR2 YNNKEL (reference sequence). The V end lost 1 base, the J end lost 3 bases, and 9 bases lay between the germline ends. The CDR3 coding sequence is TGTGCCAGCAGCCAAGGCAGCGGTGACTATGGCTACACCTTC. Protein: CASSQGSGDYGYTF.

This CDR3 is CASRGRRETQYF. DNA of the CDR3: TGTGCCAGCAGGGGGCGCAGAGAGACCCAGTACTTC. The chain employs TRBV27 and TRBJ2-5, with a possible D match to TRBD1 (5 bases). Deletions cut 6 bases from V and 4 bases from J, with 9 bases between. The CDR3 sequence is 12 residues long. Germline CDR1 is MNHEY and CDR2 is SMNVEV (reference sequence).

V is TRBV11-2 and J is TRBJ2-4; D may be TRBD2 (7 bases). Germline V gene sequence: CDR1 SGHAT, CDR2 FQNNGV. The CDR3 has 17 residues. Deletions cut 4 bases from V and 0 bases from J, with 16 bases between. CDR3 DNA sequence: TGTGCCAGCAGCTCCTGGAAGGGGGGGGGAGCCAAAAACATTCAGTACTTC. It specifies CASSSWKGGGAKNIQYF.

This clone was counted only a few times. V usage is TRBV3-1 (or the pseudogene TRBV3-2) and J usage is TRBJ2-7; TRBD1 agrees at 12 bases. The V gene end was trimmed by 5 bases and the J gene end by 5 bases; junction bases not matched to a gene: 7. The CDR3 is 15 residues long. Germline V gene sequence: CDR1 LGHDT, CDR2 YNNKEL (reference sequence). This chain's CDR3 is CASSYPGQGANEQYF. The CDR3 DNA sequence: TGTGCCAGCAGCTATCCGGGACAGGGGGCCAACGAGCAGTACTTC.

In this sample, this clone turned up a few times. The chain uses TRBV5-4 and TRBJ1-1; TRBD1 is a possible D gene (6 bases). Trimming took 0 bases from V and 7 from J, leaving 13 bases between them. In germline, CDR1 is SGHNT, CDR2 YYREEE (reference sequence). This CDR3 has 14 amino acids. The CDR3 reads CASSLEDRVREAFF. The DNA for the CDR3 is TGTGCCAGCAGCTTGGAGGACAGAGTCCGTGAAGCTTTCTTT.

V is TRBV14 and J is TRBJ1-1, with D perhaps matching TRBD1 (5 bases). This CDR3 contains 16 residues. CDR1 SGHDN and CDR2 FVKESK come from the germline V gene. V shed 4 bases and J shed 2 bases, with 17 bases lying between them. CDR3 sequence: CASSRESGALNTEAFF. The CDR3 DNA sequence: TGTGCCAGCAGCCGGGAATCTGGGGCGCTAAACACTGAAGCTTTCTTT.

This chain joins TRBV30 and TRBJ2-2; TRBD1 matches at 7 bases. With V trimmed by 2 bases and J by 4 bases, 10 bases remained unmatched. CDR1 is GTSNPN, CDR2 SVGIG, per germline (reference sequence). The CDR3 runs to 16 residues. DNA of the CDR3: TGTGCCTGGAGTTCGGACAGGAGCCCCTTCACCGGGGAGCTGTTTTTT. It specifies CAWSSDRSPFTGELFF. Supplemented by reference TRBV30 and TRBJ2-2, the full variable domain reads SQTIHQWPATLVQPVGSPLSLECTVEGTSNPNLYWYRQAAGRGLQLLFYSVGIGQISSEVPQNLSASRPQDRQFILSSKKLLLSDSGFYLCAWSSDRSPFTGELFFGEGSRLTVL.

J is TRBJ1-1 and V is TRBV6-5; maybe TRBD1 (5 bases). CDR1 and CDR2 (germline): MNHEY, SVGAGI. The CDR3 length is 13 residues. V shed 6 bases and J shed 1 base, with 9 bases lying between them. CDR3 nucleotide sequence: TGTGCCAGCAGCCAGGGTTGGAACACTGAAGCTTTCTTT. This translates into CASSQGWNTEAFF.

The chain has TRBV6-5 and TRBJ2-5; 10 nucleotides line up with TRBD1. The ends lost 6 bases at V and 0 bases at J; junction bases unmatched: 4. The CDR3 loop spans 15 amino acids. In germline, CDR1 is MNHEY, CDR2 SVGAGI. DNA for the CDR3: TGTGCCAGCAGGACAGGGGGCTCGTACCAAGAGACCCAGTACTTC. It specifies CASRTGGSYQETQYF.

This clone appeared a few times. V gene TRBV5-1 combines with J gene TRBJ1-3; 7 nucleotides agree with TRBD1. V shed 3 bases and J 3 bases; nucleotides not matched to a gene: 3. Germline CDR1 SGHRS, CDR2 YFSETQ. This CDR3 contains 14 residues. The CDR3 nucleotides are TGCGCCAGCAGCTCGCGGACAGGTGGAAACACCATATATTTT. This gives the protein CASSSRTGGNTIYF.

The chain employs TRBV5-1 and TRBJ2-7; 7 nucleotides align to TRBD1. The CDR3 is 15 residues long. Germline CDR1 and CDR2: SGHRS and YFSETQ. The ends lost 4 bases at V and 7 bases at J; junction bases unmatched: 14. This chain's CDR3 is CASSLGTVGPGEQYF. The CDR3 nucleotides read TGCGCCAGCAGCCTCGGGACAGTGGGGCCTGGGGAGCAGTACTTC.

The rearrangement uses TRBV7-9 and TRBJ2-7; the match to TRBD1 covers 11 bases. Germline trimming cut 6 bases from V and 9 bases from J; bases unmatched to any gene: 7. Germline loops: CDR1 SEHNR, CDR2 FQNEAQ (reference sequence). This CDR3 region has 13 residues. CDR3 residues: CASSRDRGSGQYF. CDR3 DNA: TGTGCCAGCAGTCGGGACAGGGGGTCCGGGCAGTACTTC.

The chain employs TRBV5-1 and TRBJ2-3; TRBD2 might be the D (6 bases). This CDR3 is 17 amino acids long. CDR1 and CDR2 (germline): SGHRS, YFSETQ. Trimming cost V 0 bases and J 0 bases, with 14 bases left between them. The DNA of the CDR3 is TGCGCCAGCAGCTTGGCCGGGGAGGAGCCTAGCACAGATACGCAGTATTTT. Encoded protein: CASSLAGEEPSTDTQYF. Complete variable domain (other parts from reference TRBV5-1 and TRBJ2-3): KAGVTQTPRYLIKTRGQQVTLSCSPISGHRSVSWYQQTPGQGLQFLFEYFSETQRNKGNFPGRFSGRQFSNSRSEMNVSTLELGDSALYLCASSLAGEEPSTDTQYFGPGTRLTVL.

This clone showed up just a few times. V and J are TRBV28 and TRBJ2-3, with D tentatively TRBD1 (5 bases). The germline V and J ends were trimmed by 7 bases and 1 base, with 9 bases remaining between them. Germline-derived CDR1 and CDR2 are MDHEN and SYDVKM. CDR3 length: 13 amino acids. The CDR3, as DNA: TGTGCCAGCATCACCAGGGGCACAGATACGCAGTATTTT. This codes for CASITRGTDTQYF.

The rearrangement uses TRBV5-4 and TRBJ1-2; no clear D. Germline V CDR1 and CDR2: SGHNT, YYREEE (reference sequence). Trimming took off 4 bases at V and 2 bases at J, with 9 bases between the two ends. This CDR3 has 13 residues. The CDR3 DNA reads as TGTGCCAGCAGCGCTGACGGGAACTATGGCTACACCTTC. This sequence encodes CASSADGNYGYTF.

The V and J genes are TRBV13 and TRBJ1-1; TRBD1 aligns across 7 bases. CDR1 is PRHDT, CDR2 FYEKMQ, per germline (reference sequence). V shed 6 bases, J shed 0 bases, and the junction held 1 base outside the gene matches. CDR3 size: 13 residues. In DNA, the CDR3 is TGTGCCAGCAGTCAGGGGGTGAACACTGAAGCTTTCTTT. This codes for CASSQGVNTEAFF.

The genes are TRBV18 and TRBJ1-2; 8 nucleotides line up with TRBD1. Germline V CDR1 and CDR2: KGHSH, LQKENI. The CDR3 runs to 14 residues. The V gene end was trimmed by 6 bases and the J gene end by 2 bases; junction bases not matched to a gene: 5. CDR3 sequence reads: CASSPGQENYGYTF. CDR3 DNA: TGTGCCAGCTCGCCGGGACAGGAGAACTATGGCTACACCTTC.

The V gene is TRBV5-1, the J gene TRBJ1-1, with a possible D match to TRBD1 (5 bases). Germline V gene data show CDR1 as SGHRS and CDR2 as YFSETQ. V lost 0 bases, J lost 0 bases, and 9 bases lay in between. This CDR3 has 15 residues. CDR3 in amino acids: CASSLGTGLNTEAFF. CDR3 bases: TGCGCCAGCAGCTTGGGAACAGGATTGAACACTGAAGCTTTCTTT.

The chain couples TRBV12-5 to TRBJ2-2; tentatively, D is TRBD1 (5 bases). The CDR3 loop spans 16 amino acids. V dropped 0 bases and J dropped 4 bases, with 12 bases sitting between them. The germline V gene encodes CDR1 LGHNT and CDR2 FRNRAP. The chain's CDR3 is CASGLVIRAFTGELFF. CDR3 in DNA: TGTGCTAGTGGTTTGGTTATCAGGGCCTTCACCGGGGAGCTGTTTTTT.

This clone has only one observation. The V and J genes are TRBV10-3 and TRBJ1-6; a weak D match, TRBD1 (5 bases). Looked up from germline, CDR1 is ENHRY and CDR2 is SYGVKD. This CDR3 comprises 14 residues. V was cut by 7 bases and J by 7 bases, with 14 bases left in between. The DNA of the CDR3 is TGTGCCATCACCCGGGACTCCAGGAATTCACCCCTCCACTTT. Translation gives CAITRDSRNSPLHF.

The V gene is TRBV5-8, the J gene TRBJ2-1; a weak D match, TRBD1 (6 bases). Looked up from germline, CDR1 is SGHTS and CDR2 is YDEGEE. V lost 4 bases to trimming and J lost 4 bases, with 12 bases between them. The CDR3 has 14 amino acids. The DNA for the CDR3 is TGTGCCAGCAGCCGAAGGACAGATTACAATGAGCAGTTCTTC. It encodes CASSRRTDYNEQFF. Drawing the rest from reference TRBV5-8 and TRBJ2-1, the complete variable domain is EAGVTQSPTHLIKTRGQQATLRCSPISGHTSVYWYQQALGLGLQFLLWYDEGEERNRGNFPPRFSGRQFPNYSSELNVNALELEDSALYLCASSRRTDYNEQFFGPGTRLTVL.

V usage is TRBV5-4 and J usage is TRBJ2-7; 8 bases line up with TRBD2. Trimming at V came to 5 bases and at J to 3 bases, leaving 13 bases not matched to a gene. The CDR3 consists of 16 residues. Germline CDR1 reads SGHNT; CDR2 reads YYREEE (reference sequence). CDR3 sequence: CASRRVSGGPIYEQYV. In DNA, the CDR3 is TGTGCCAGCAGGAGAGTATCGGGGGGGCCCATCTACGAGCAGTACGTC.

This sequence joins TRBV30 and TRBJ1-6, with a tentative D call TRBD1 (5 bases). V dropped 6 bases and J dropped 5 bases, with 14 bases sitting between them. CDR3 size: 14 residues. Per germline, CDR1 GTSNPN and CDR2 SVGIG (reference sequence). CDR3 residues: CACSRQLDNSPLHF. CDR3 DNA: TGTGCCTGTTCCAGACAGCTCGATAATTCACCCCTCCACTTT.

V usage is TRBV18 and J usage is TRBJ1-1; 7 bases are shared with TRBD1. Germline CDR1 reads KGHSH; CDR2 reads LQKENI. The V gene end was trimmed by 5 bases and the J gene end by 4 bases; junction bases not matched to a gene: 10. The CDR3 loop spans 15 amino acids. Here the CDR3 DNA reads TGTGCCAGCTCATCAACGGAGGGGGCGAGCACTGAAGCTTTCTTT. It specifies CASSSTEGASTEAFF.